This T cell receptor beta chain was retrieved from a study of Ad26.COV2.S vaccination and SARS-CoV-2 variants. Germline-derived CDR1 and CDR2 are MNHEY and SMNVEV (reference sequence). The CDR3 contains 15 residues. J was trimmed by 4 bases and V by 0 bases; bases with no gene match: 5. Data came from immunoSEQ multiplex PCR; TCRdb stores just in-frame clones and leaves some out. The table has hundreds of thousands of clones, roughly 84% seen once. The sample's treatment: some 20 received Ad26.COV2.S at low or high dose, single or two shots; about five received placebo; per-sample allocation not given. It was on day 63 after the first vaccine or placebo injection that samples were taken.

The chain joins TRBV27 to TRBJ1-2, with 7 bases matching TRBD1. The starting material was peripheral blood, obtained in a trial of Ad26.COV2.S vaccine versus placebo. The sequence was collected from a person between 18 and 60 years old who received the Ad26.COV2.S COVID-19 vaccine or a placebo. The CDR3 reads CASSLSLTGSYGYTF. CDR3 coding DNA: TGTGCCAGCAGTTTATCGCTGACAGGGTCCTATGGCTACACCTTC.